This T cell receptor beta chain was identified during a study of T-cell reconstitution after alpha-beta-depleted transplantation in children (dated by TCRdb to about 2016). In the study overall: Using TCR repertoire profiling, the study quantitatively followed how T-cell immune reconstitution unfolded in children after TCRalphabeta/CD19-depleted allogeneic hematopoietic cell transplantation.

The germline V gene gives CDR1 as SQVTM and CDR2 as ANQGSEA. The CDR3 runs 16 residues from the cysteine to the phenylalanine. Left in the record is the CDR3 DNA by itself, 48 bases read in frame from the first base. V and J lose 4 bases and 5 bases, and a span of 22 bases separates them. Receptor amplification or capture employed PCR. Sequencing was carried out with an Illumina HiSeq 2500. TCR library preparation used molecular barcoding, with unique molecular identifiers applied to normalize quantification of the TCRbeta repertoire. TCRdb took the public reads, trimmed them with fastp at Q25, ran MiXCR for clone calling and kept in-frame beta chains. Every CDR3 protein is listed once, alongside the most common genes and DNA of its rows. The sample table records roughly 670,000 distinct CDR3 sequences; around 13% of these occur just once. The ten largest clones represent 0.79% of the sample. The treatment or condition label on this specimen signifies: allogeneic hematopoietic cell transplantation with graft depleted of TCRalphabeta T cells and CD19 B cells. Transplant recipients were children who received TCRalphabeta/CD19-depleted allogeneic hematopoietic cell grafts.

There are many counts of this clonotype. This receptor's antigen is unknown. Base quality data are lacking; no much larger clone is found one base away. Findings and caveats that apply to the study as a whole: In some patients, high TCRbeta diversity at day 60 was attributed to recipient T cells and intrathymic progenitors that had survived conditioning. Apparently early alphabetaT-cell count recovery about two months after transplant reportedly relied on only several hundred rapidly expanded clones derived from non-depleted graft cells. Over subsequent months, a decline in hyperexpanded clone frequencies was noted, and after one year, T-cell counts and TCRbeta diversity were mostly ascribed to newly produced T cells.

In this chain, TRBV29-1 is recombined with TRBJ2-3, and TRBD1 may be the D gene, going by 5 matching bases. The sequencing used PBMCs, collected before TCRalphabeta/CD19-depleted stem cell transplant. The receptor comes from a girl aged 2 to 9 with congenital amegakaryocytic thrombocytopenia, due to receive a stem cell transplant. The nucleotide sequence reads as follows: TGCAGCGTTGTCGTTACAGGTAGATACAACGGAGATACGCAGTATTTT. Its protein reads: CSVVVTGRYNGDTQYF.